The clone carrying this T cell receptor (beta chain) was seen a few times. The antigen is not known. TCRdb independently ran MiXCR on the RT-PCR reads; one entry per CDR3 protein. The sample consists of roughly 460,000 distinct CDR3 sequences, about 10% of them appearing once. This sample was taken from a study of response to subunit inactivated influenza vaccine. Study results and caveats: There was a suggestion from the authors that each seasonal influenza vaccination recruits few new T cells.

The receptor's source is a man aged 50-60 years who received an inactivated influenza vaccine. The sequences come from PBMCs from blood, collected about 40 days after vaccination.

The CDR3 DNA reads as TGCAGCGGGAACAGGGGTGAAAAACTGTTTTTT. Protein: CSGNRGEKLFF. The chain has TRBV29-1 and TRBJ1-4, with TRBD1 identical over 7 bases. The CDR3 has 11 residues. The junction had 3 bases not matched to a gene; V was cut back by 7 bases and J by 7 bases. Looked up from germline, CDR1 is SQVTM and CDR2 is ANQGSEA.